A selection of T cell receptor beta chains follows, all from one sample in a study of blood T cell repertoires in COVID-19. The table came from immunoSEQ multiplex PCR; TCRdb's copy has only in-frame clones and leaves some out. The repertoire includes roughly 55,000 clones, over 75% of them detected once, and 6.5% sits in the top ten. The sequenced sample consisted of peripheral blood. All receptors come from a man between 50 and 59 years old with active COVID-19. The conserved cysteine and the conserved F or W are not part of the CDR3 here.

j_call: TRBJ1-3
v_call: TRBV5-6
cdr3_aa: ASSSLSSGNTIY

j_call: TRBJ2-5
v_call: TRBV29-1
cdr3_aa: SVGLGTARGETQY

j_call: TRBJ2-3
v_call: TRBV7-8
cdr3_aa: ASSLGGLTYTDTQY

j_call: TRBJ1-6
v_call: TRBV3-1/TRBV3-2
cdr3_aa: ASSQDRGNQNHNSPLH

j_call: TRBJ1-5
v_call: TRBV19
cdr3_aa: ASSIGGTGGFGNQPQH

j_call: TRBJ1-5
v_call: TRBV19
cdr3_aa: ASSIRGGDQPQH

j_call: TRBJ1-3
v_call: TRBV7-9
cdr3_aa: ASSPDGSSGNTIY

j_call: TRBJ1-2
v_call: TRBV20-1
cdr3_aa: SASRVEGYT

j_call: TRBJ2-2
v_call: TRBV7-9
cdr3_aa: ASSLAFVTNTGELF

j_call: TRBJ2-5
v_call: TRBV6-5
cdr3_aa: ASSYTIRQGTQY

j_call: TRBJ2-3
v_call: TRBV7-9
cdr3_aa: ASSSRGARSTDTQY

j_call: TRBJ1-1
v_call: TRBV6-2/TRBV6-3
cdr3_aa: ASSSQPKAGGNTEAF

j_call: TRBJ2-3
v_call: TRBV4-3
cdr3_aa: ASSQTGGRADTQY

j_call: TRBJ2-4
v_call: TRBV19
cdr3_aa: ASSISTSGGARAKNIQY

j_call: TRBJ2-6
v_call: TRBV15
cdr3_aa: ATSRGTGPGANVLT

j_call: TRBJ1-2
v_call: TRBV3-1/TRBV3-2
cdr3_aa: ASSHVDGYT

j_call: TRBJ1-6
v_call: TRBV4-3
cdr3_aa: ASSQVFPYPLH

j_call: TRBJ1-2
v_call: TRBV7-8
cdr3_aa: ASSGGGINYGYT

j_call: TRBJ2-1
v_call: TRBV5-4
cdr3_aa: ASYQKSQTGGRIHEQF

j_call: TRBJ2-5
v_call: TRBV30
cdr3_aa: AWKGQGAWEETQY

j_call: TRBJ1-6
v_call: TRBV2
cdr3_aa: ATRTELNSPLH